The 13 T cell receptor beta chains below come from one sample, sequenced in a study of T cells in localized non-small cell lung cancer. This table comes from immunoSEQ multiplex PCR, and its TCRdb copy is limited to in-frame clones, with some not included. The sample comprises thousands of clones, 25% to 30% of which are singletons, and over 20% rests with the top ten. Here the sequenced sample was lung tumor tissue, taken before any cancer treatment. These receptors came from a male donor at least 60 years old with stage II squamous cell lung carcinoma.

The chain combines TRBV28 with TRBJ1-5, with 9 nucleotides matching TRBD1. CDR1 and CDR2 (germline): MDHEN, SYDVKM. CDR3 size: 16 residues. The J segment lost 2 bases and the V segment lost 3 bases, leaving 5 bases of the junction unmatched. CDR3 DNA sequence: TGTGCCAGCAGTTTCATTCGGGACAGGGGCAATCAGCCCCAGCATTTT. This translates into CASSFIRDRGNQPQHF.

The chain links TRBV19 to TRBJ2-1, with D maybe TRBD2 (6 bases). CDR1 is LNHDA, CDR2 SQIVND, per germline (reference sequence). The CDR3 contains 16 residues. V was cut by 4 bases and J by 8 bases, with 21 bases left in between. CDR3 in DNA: TGTGCCAGTAGTACGATCTCTAGCGCCCTAGTCCATGAGCAGTTCTTC. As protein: CASSTISSALVHEQFF.

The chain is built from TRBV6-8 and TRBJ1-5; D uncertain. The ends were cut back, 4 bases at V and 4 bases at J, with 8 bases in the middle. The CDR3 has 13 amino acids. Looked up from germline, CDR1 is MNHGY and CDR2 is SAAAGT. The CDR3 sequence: CASSSGLNQPQHF. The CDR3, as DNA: TGTGCCAGCAGTTCCGGCTTAAATCAGCCCCAGCATTTT.

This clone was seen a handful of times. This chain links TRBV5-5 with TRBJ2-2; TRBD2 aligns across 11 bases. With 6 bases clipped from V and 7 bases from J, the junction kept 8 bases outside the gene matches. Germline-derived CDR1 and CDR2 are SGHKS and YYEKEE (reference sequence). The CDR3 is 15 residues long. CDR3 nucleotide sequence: TGTGCCAGCACCATAGCGGGGGGGCCAGGCGGGGAGCTGTTTTTT. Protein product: CASTIAGGPGGELFF.

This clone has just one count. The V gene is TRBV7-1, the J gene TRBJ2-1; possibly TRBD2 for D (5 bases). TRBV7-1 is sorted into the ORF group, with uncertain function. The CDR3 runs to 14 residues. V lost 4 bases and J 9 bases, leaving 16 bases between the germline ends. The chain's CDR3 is CASSLGGSPAEQFF. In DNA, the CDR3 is TGTGCCAGCAGCTTAGGAGGTAGCCCAGCTGAGCAGTTCTTC.

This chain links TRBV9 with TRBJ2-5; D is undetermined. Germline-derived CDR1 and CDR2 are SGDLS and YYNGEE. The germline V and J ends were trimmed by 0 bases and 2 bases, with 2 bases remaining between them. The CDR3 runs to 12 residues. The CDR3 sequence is CASSVDQETQYF. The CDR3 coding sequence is TGTGCCAGCAGCGTAGATCAAGAGACCCAGTACTTC.

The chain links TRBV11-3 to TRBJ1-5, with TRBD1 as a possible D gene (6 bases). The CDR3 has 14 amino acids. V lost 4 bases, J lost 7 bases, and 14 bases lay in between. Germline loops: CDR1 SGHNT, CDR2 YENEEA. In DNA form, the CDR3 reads TGTGCCAGCAGCTATAAGGGCAGGGGCCAGCCCCAGCATTTT. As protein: CASSYKGRGQPQHF.

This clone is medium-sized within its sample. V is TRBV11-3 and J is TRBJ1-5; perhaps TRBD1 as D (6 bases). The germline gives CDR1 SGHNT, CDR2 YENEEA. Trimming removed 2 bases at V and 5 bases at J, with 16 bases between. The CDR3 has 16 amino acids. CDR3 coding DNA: TGTGCCAGCAGCTTAATCTGGGGACACGGTGATCAGCCCCAGCATTTT. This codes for CASSLIWGHGDQPQHF.

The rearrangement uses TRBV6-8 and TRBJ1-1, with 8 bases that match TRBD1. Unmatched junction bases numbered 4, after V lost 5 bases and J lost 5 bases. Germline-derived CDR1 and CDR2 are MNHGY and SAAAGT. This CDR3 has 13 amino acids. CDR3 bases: TGTGCCAGCAGTCGGACAGGGACTACTGAAGCTTTCTTT. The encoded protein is CASSRTGTTEAFF.

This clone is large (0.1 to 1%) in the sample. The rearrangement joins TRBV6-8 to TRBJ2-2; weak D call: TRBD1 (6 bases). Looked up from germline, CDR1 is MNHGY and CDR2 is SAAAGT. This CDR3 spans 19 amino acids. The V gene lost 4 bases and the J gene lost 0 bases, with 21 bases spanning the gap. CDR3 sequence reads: CASSSSLPGDIANTGELFF. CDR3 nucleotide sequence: TGTGCCAGCAGTTCCTCTCTGCCCGGGGACATCGCGAACACCGGGGAGCTGTTTTTT.

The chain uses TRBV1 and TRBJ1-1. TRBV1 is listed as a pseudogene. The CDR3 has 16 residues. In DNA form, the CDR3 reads TGCGCCAGCAGCCAAGAAGGAGAGGAGTGGGTCACTGAAGCTTTCTTT. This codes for CASSQEGEEWVTEAFF.

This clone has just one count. The CDR3 is CAWSVIRGQHGYTF. CDR3 nucleotide sequence: TGTGCCTGGAGTGTAATCAGGGGGCAGCATGGCTACACCTTC. The V and J genes are TRBV30 and TRBJ1-2, with 8 bases identical to TRBD1. J was trimmed by 6 bases and V by 0 bases; bases with no gene match: 6. Germline V gives CDR1 GTSNPN, CDR2 SVGIG (reference sequence). The CDR3 runs 14 residues.

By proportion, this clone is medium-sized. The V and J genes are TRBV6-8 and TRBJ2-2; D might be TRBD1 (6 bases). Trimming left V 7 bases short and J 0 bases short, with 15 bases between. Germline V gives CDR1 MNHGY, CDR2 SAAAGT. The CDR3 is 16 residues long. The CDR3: CASNKFRTANTGELFF. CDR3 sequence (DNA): TGTGCCAGCAACAAGTTCCGGACAGCGAACACCGGGGAGCTGTTTTTT.